This T cell receptor (beta chain) is drawn from a study of technical replicates of blood from several donors. Assay used: immunoSEQ multiplex PCR; TCRdb lists only in-frame clones, some missing. The sample carries around 50,000 clones, 95% to 96% recorded once. The CDR3 has 16 amino acids. Losses at the gene ends were 1 base for V and 4 bases for J; bases not matched to a gene: 8. Germline V gene data show CDR1 as LGHNA and CDR2 as YNFKEQ. The chain has TRBV4-2 and TRBJ2-5, with TRBD1 matching over 8 bases. The clonotype originates from a human donor in good health. What was sequenced was T cells isolated from PBMCs. Written as DNA, the CDR3 is TGTGCCAGCAGCCAAGGGAGACGGACAGGGAGAGAGACCCAGTACTTC. Its translation: CASSQGRRTGRETQYF.